This T cell receptor beta chain was obtained from a study of control samples from healthy donors and cancer patients. The table came from immunoSEQ multiplex PCR; TCRdb's copy has only in-frame clones and leaves some out. The sample yields around 200,000 clones, approximately 92% seen once. Looked up from germline, CDR1 is SQVTM and CDR2 is ANQGSEA. V shed 7 bases, J shed 8 bases, and the junction held 4 bases outside the gene matches. The CDR3 extends over 13 amino acids. This chain links TRBV29-1 with TRBJ2-3, with TRBD2 matching over 15 bases. The TCR originated in a young man in good health. The sequenced material came from blood. CDR3 in amino acids: CSAGLAGGGTQYF. The CDR3 DNA follows: TGCAGCGCGGGACTAGCGGGGGGAGGTACGCAGTATTTT.